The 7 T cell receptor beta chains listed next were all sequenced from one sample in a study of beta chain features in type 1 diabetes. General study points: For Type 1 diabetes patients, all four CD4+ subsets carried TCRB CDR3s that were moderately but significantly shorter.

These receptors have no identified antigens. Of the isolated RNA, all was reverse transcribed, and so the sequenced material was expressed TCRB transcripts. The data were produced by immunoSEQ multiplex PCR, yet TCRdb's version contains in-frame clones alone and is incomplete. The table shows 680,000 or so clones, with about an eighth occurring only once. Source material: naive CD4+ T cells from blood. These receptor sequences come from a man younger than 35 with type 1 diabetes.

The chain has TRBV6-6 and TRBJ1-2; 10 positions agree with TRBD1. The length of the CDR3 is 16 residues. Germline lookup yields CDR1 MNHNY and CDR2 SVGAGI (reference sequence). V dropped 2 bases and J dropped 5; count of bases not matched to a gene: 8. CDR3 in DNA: TGTGCCAGCAGTTACCCTACCCGGGACAGGGGATATGGCTACACCTTC. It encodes CASSYPTRDRGYGYTF.

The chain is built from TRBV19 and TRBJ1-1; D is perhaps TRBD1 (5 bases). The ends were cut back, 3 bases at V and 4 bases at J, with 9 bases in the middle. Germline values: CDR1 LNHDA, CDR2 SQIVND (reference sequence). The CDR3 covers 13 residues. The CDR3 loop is CASSIRARTEAFF. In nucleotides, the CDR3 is TGTGCCAGTAGTATCAGGGCGCGCACTGAAGCTTTCTTT.

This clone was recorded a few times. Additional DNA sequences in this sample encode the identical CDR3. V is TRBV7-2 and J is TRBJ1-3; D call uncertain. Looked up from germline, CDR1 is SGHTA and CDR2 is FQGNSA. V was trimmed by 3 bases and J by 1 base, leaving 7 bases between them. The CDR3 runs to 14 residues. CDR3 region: CASSFGISGNTIYF. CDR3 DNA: TGTGCCAGCAGCTTTGGGATTTCTGGAAACACCATATATTTT.

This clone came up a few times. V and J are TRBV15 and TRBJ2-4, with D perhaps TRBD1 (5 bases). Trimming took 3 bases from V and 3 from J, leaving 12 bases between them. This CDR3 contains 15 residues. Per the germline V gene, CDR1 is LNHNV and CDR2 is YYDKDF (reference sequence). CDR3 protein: CATSSAQGFKNIQYF. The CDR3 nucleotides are TGTGCCACCAGCAGTGCCCAGGGTTTCAAAAACATTCAGTACTTC.

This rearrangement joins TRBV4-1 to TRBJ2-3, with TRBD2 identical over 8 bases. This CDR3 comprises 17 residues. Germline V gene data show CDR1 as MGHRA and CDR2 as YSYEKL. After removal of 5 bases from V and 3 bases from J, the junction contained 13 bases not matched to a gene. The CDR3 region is CASSGTSGVAGTDTQYF. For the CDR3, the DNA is TGCGCCAGCAGCGGCACTTCCGGGGTAGCGGGGACAGATACGCAGTATTTT.

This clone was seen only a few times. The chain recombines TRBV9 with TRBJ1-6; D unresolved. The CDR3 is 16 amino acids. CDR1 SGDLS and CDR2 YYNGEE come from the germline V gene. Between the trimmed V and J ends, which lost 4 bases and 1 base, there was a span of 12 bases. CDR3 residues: CASSPHLGSYNSPLHF. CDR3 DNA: TGTGCCAGCAGCCCCCATCTCGGATCCTATAATTCACCCCTCCACTTT. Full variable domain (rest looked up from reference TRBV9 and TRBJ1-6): DSGVTQTPKHLITATGQRVTLRCSPRSGDLSVYWYQQSLDQGLQFLIQYYNGEERAKGNILERFSAQQFPDLHSELNLSSLELGDSALYFCASSPHLGSYNSPLHFGNGTRLTVT.

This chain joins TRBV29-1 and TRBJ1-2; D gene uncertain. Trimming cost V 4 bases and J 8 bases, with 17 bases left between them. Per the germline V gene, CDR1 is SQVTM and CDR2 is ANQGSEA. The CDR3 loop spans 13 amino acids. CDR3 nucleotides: TGCAGCGTTGGGCAGGAGCTCTGGGAAGGCTACACCTTC. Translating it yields CSVGQELWEGYTF.